The 32 T cell receptor beta chains in this list originate from one sample, sequenced in a study of brain T cells in children with intractable seizures. Time point meaning: blood from clinic visit 5 months post-surgery; TSC patient then seizure free. Profiling relied on immunoSEQ multiplex PCR, and the TCRdb table lists in-frame clones only, not all of them. Among about 340,000 clones listed, over 85% were seen once. Here the sequenced sample was peripheral blood, taken less than 6 months after surgery. The receptors here all came from a boy younger than two with tuberous sclerosis and intractable seizures.

CDR3 region: CASSERSRTDTQYF. For the CDR3, the DNA is TGTGCCAGCAGTGAACGGAGTAGGACAGATACGCAGTATTTT. The V and J genes are TRBV6-4 and TRBJ2-3; D ambiguous. The CDR3 length is 14 residues. Trimming took off 3 bases at V and 3 bases at J, with 10 bases between the two ends. The V gene's germline CDR1 is MRHNA and CDR2 SNTAGT.

The chain is built from TRBV7-2 and TRBJ2-1; 11 bases fit TRBD2. The germline V gene encodes CDR1 SGHTA and CDR2 FQGNSA. The CDR3 contains 16 residues. V dropped 2 bases and J dropped 2; count of bases not matched to a gene: 2. The CDR3 loop is CASSLHSGRAYNEQFF. CDR3 nucleotides: TGTGCCAGCAGCTTACATAGCGGGAGGGCCTACAATGAGCAGTTCTTC. Complete variable domain (other parts from reference TRBV7-2 and TRBJ2-1): GAGVSQSPSNKVTEKGKDVELRCDPISGHTALYWYRQSLGQGLEFLIYFQGNSAPDKSGLPSDRFSAERTGGSVSTLTIQRTQQEDSAVYLCASSLHSGRAYNEQFFGPGTRLTVL.

The V call is TRBV9, the J call TRBJ2-5; tentative D call: TRBD2 (7 bases). Germline loops: CDR1 SGDLS, CDR2 YYNGEE. V dropped 3 bases and J dropped 1 base, with 16 bases sitting between them. The CDR3 length is 16 residues. The CDR3: CASSGPGGGVQETQYF. The CDR3 coding sequence is TGTGCCAGCAGCGGGCCTGGCGGGGGCGTCCAAGAGACCCAGTACTTC.

V usage is TRBV18 and J usage is TRBJ2-3; 8 nucleotides match TRBD2. This CDR3 spans 14 amino acids. Germline CDR1 reads KGHSH; CDR2 reads LQKENI. J gave up 5 bases and V 3 bases, and 4 bases lay outside the gene matches. The CDR3 bases are TGTGCCAGCTCACCGACTAGCGTTCGAGATACGCAGTATTTT. Translating it yields CASSPTSVRDTQYF.

The CDR3 DNA reads TGTGCCAGCAGTTTAAGGGAAGGGTATGGCTACACCTTC. Encoded protein: CASSLREGYGYTF. This chain joins TRBV27 and TRBJ1-2; D is undetermined. Germline-derived CDR1 and CDR2 are MNHEY and SMNVEV (reference sequence). This CDR3 comprises 13 residues. V was pared by 2 bases and J by 5 bases, with 9 bases between.

The rearrangement links TRBV18 to TRBJ2-7; D gene uncertain. V lost 3 bases to trimming and J lost 3 bases, with 6 bases between them. The germline V gene has CDR1 KGHSH and CDR2 LQKENI. The CDR3 has 12 residues. The CDR3 here is CASSPQLYEQYF. CDR3 DNA sequence: TGTGCCAGCTCACCTCAACTCTACGAGCAGTACTTC.

The J gene is TRBJ1-6, the V gene TRBV10-2; D unclear. Germline V gene sequence: CDR1 WSHSY, CDR2 SAAADI. There are 14 residues in the CDR3. Trimming stripped 1 base from V and 8 bases from J, with 9 bases between. In DNA, the CDR3 is TGCGCCAGCAGTGAGTGGCAGCCGCATTCACCCCTCCACTTT. This codes for CASSEWQPHSPLHF.

The rearrangement uses TRBV13 and TRBJ2-2; D is possibly TRBD2 (5 bases). CDR1 and CDR2 (germline): PRHDT, FYEKMQ (reference sequence). The CDR3 spans 16 residues. V shed 5 bases and J shed 4 bases, with 17 bases lying between them. CDR3 in DNA: TGTGCCAGCAGCCAAAGCGGACCCGTTCTCACCGGGGAGCTGTTTTTT. Encoded protein: CASSQSGPVLTGELFF.

CDR3: CASSPGQKLAKNIQYF. The CDR3 coding sequence is TGTGCCAGCAGTCCGGGACAGAAACTAGCCAAAAACATTCAGTACTTC. The V call is TRBV28, the J call TRBJ2-4; 7 positions match TRBD1. The CDR3 has 16 amino acids. Germline CDR1 is MDHEN and CDR2 is SYDVKM. Losses at the gene ends were 5 bases for V and 0 bases for J; bases not matched to a gene: 7.

The rearrangement joins TRBV18 to TRBJ2-6, with no clear D. Trimming pared 4 bases from V and 0 bases from J, leaving 1 base between. The CDR3 is made up of 13 amino acids. Germline V gene sequence: CDR1 KGHSH, CDR2 LQKENI. The CDR3 is CASSLSGANVLTF. CDR3 DNA: TGTGCCAGCTCACTCTCTGGGGCCAACGTCCTGACTTTC. Looking up the rest from reference TRBV18 and TRBJ2-6 gives the full variable domain: NAGVMQNPRHLVRRRGQEARLRCSPMKGHSHVYWYRQLPEEGLKFMVYLQKENIIDESGMPKERFSAEFPKEGPSILRIQQVVRGDSAAYFCASSLSGANVLTFGAGSRLTVL.

The chain has TRBV2 and TRBJ1-2, with 8 bases aligning to TRBD1. The CDR3 has 12 residues. The V gene end was trimmed by 8 bases and the J gene end by 7 bases; junction bases not matched to a gene: 6. Germline CDR1 SNHLY, CDR2 FYNNEI. This chain's CDR3 is CASLAGGSGYTF. CDR3 DNA: TGTGCCAGCCTTGCAGGGGGCTCTGGCTACACCTTC. Using reference TRBV2 and TRBJ1-2 for the parts outside the CDR3, the full variable domain is EPEVTQTPSHQVTQMGQEVILRCVPISNHLYFYWYRQILGQKVEFLVSFYNNEISEKSEIFDDQFSVERPDGSNFTLKIRSTKLEDSAMYFCASLAGGSGYTFGSGTRLTVV.

About this clone itself: This CDR3 is also generated by other DNA sequences in the sample. The chain employs TRBV29-1 and TRBJ1-1, with D unclear. The CDR3 totals 11 residues. The V end was cut by 6 bases, the J end by 0 bases, with 5 bases between. Looked up from germline, CDR1 is SQVTM and CDR2 is ANQGSEA. The CDR3: CSVIMNTEAFF. The CDR3 region has the DNA TGCAGCGTGATCATGAACACTGAAGCTTTCTTT.

This rearrangement joins TRBV5-1 to TRBJ2-5; TRBD2 aligns across 9 bases. The J segment lost 5 bases and the V segment lost 0 bases, leaving 11 bases of the junction unmatched. The CDR3 runs to 17 residues. Germline loops: CDR1 SGHRS, CDR2 YFSETQ. The chain's CDR3 is CASSLVAGLAHGETQYF. DNA of the CDR3: TGCGCCAGCAGCTTGGTGGCGGGACTAGCCCACGGGGAGACCCAGTACTTC.

The rearrangement joins TRBV5-6 to TRBJ1-1, with D hard to call. The V gene's germline CDR1 is SGHDT and CDR2 YYEEEE. CDR3 length equals 14 residues. V shed 2 bases and J shed 0 bases, with 8 bases lying between them. CDR3 nucleotide sequence: TGTGCCAGCAGCTTTGGTAGGATGAACACTGAAGCTTTCTTT. Translation gives CASSFGRMNTEAFF.

This clone was observed once. V usage is TRBV3-1 (or the pseudogene TRBV3-2) and J usage is TRBJ2-7; 12 bases are shared with TRBD2. The CDR3 extends over 13 amino acids. Per the germline V gene, CDR1 is LGHDT and CDR2 is YNNKEL (reference sequence). V shed 6 bases and J 5 bases; nucleotides not matched to a gene: 2. CDR3: CASRLAGGHEQYF. The CDR3 DNA is TGTGCCAGCAGACTAGCGGGGGGCCACGAGCAGTACTTC.

A word on this clone: This CDR3 is also generated by other DNA sequences in the sample. The gene calls are TRBV30 and TRBJ2-2; no firm D call. The CDR3 is 12 amino acids. Trimming cost V 0 bases and J 3 bases, with 2 bases left between them. Germline CDR1 and CDR2: GTSNPN and SVGIG (reference sequence). CDR3 amino acids: CAWSVDTGELFF. Written as DNA, the CDR3 is TGTGCCTGGAGTGTGGACACCGGGGAGCTGTTTTTT.

V is TRBV5-5 and J is TRBJ1-1, with unresolved D. Germline CDR1 and CDR2: SGHKS and YYEKEE (reference sequence). The CDR3 loop spans 16 amino acids. Between the trimmed V and J ends, which lost 2 bases and 0 bases, there was a span of 14 bases. CDR3 DNA: TGTGCCAGCAGCTTTAGGTATCCATTGATGAACACTGAAGCTTTCTTT. It yields the protein CASSFRYPLMNTEAFF. The full variable domain, rest sourced from reference TRBV5-5 and TRBJ1-1, is DAGVTQSPTHLIKTRGQQVTLRCSPISGHKSVSWYQQVLGQGPQFIFQYYEKEERGRGNFPDRFSARQFPNYSSELNVNALLLGDSALYLCASSFRYPLMNTEAFFGQGTRLTVV.

The chain couples TRBV30 to TRBJ2-7; tentatively, D is TRBD1 (6 bases). The CDR3 contains 13 residues. CDR1 is GTSNPN and CDR2 is SVGIG in the germline V gene (reference sequence). V was shortened by 4 bases and J by 5 bases, with 15 bases between the two germline ends. The CDR3 reads CAWNLVGGDEQYF. The CDR3 nucleotides read TGTGCCTGGAATCTAGTAGGGGGTGACGAGCAGTACTTC.

The table lists this clone with a count of one. CDR3 amino acids: CASSPQPLAARAYEQYF. The CDR3 DNA reads TGTGCCAGCAGCCCACAACCCCTAGCGGCGAGGGCCTACGAGCAGTACTTC. This rearrangement joins TRBV11-2 to TRBJ2-7; 7 bases line up with TRBD2. This CDR3 is 17 amino acids long. The germline V gene has CDR1 SGHAT and CDR2 FQNNGV. Germline trimming cut 5 bases from V and 2 bases from J; bases unmatched to any gene: 15.

The V call is TRBV5-5, the J call TRBJ1-2, with a tentative D call TRBD1 (6 bases). This CDR3 contains 16 residues. The V end was cut by 3 bases, the J end by 5 bases, with 20 bases between. Germline CDR1 reads SGHKS; CDR2 reads YYEKEE (reference sequence). The CDR3 spells CASSSDRYGISYGYTF. The CDR3 coding sequence is TGTGCCAGCAGCTCGGACAGATACGGTATCTCGTATGGCTACACCTTC.

This rearrangement joins TRBV7-9 to TRBJ1-2; 11 bases are a match to TRBD1. Trimming removed 4 bases from V and 5 bases from J; junction bases left unmatched: 15. Per the germline V gene, CDR1 is SEHNR and CDR2 is FQNEAQ (reference sequence). This CDR3 has 18 amino acids. The CDR3 bases are TGTGCCAGCAGCTCTTTTGGACAGGGGGCGAATACTCGATATGGCTACACCTTC. It is translated as CASSSFGQGANTRYGYTF.

The J gene is TRBJ1-1, the V gene TRBV5-4; unclear D gene. The germline V gene has CDR1 SGHNT and CDR2 YYREEE (reference sequence). V dropped 4 bases and J dropped 4 bases, with 8 bases sitting between them. The CDR3 covers 12 residues. As DNA, the CDR3 is TGTGCCAGCAGCAGGGTGTCCACTGAAGCTTTCTTT. Its protein is CASSRVSTEAFF.

CDR3 DNA: TGTGCCAGCAGCTTAACACCCCAAGCAGGAGCTTTCTTT. Translated, it gives CASSLTPQAGAFF. This rearrangement joins TRBV7-3 to TRBJ1-1, with unresolved D. In germline, CDR1 is SGHTA, CDR2 FQGTGA. This CDR3 region has 13 residues. The V end lost 0 bases, the J end lost 10 bases, and 12 bases lay between the germline ends.

The chain joins TRBV29-1 to TRBJ1-5; no firm D call. The CDR3 totals 12 residues. Trimming pared 0 bases from V and 11 bases from J, leaving 11 bases between. Germline CDR1 and CDR2: SQVTM and ANQGSEA. The CDR3 DNA is TGCAGCGTTGAAGATGAAAAGTTGACCCAGCATTTT. It codes for CSVEDEKLTQHF.

V usage is TRBV6-5 and J usage is TRBJ1-3, with D hard to call. The CDR3 sequence is 11 residues long. V was clipped by 5 bases and J by 3 bases, with 2 bases between them. Germline loops: CDR1 MNHEY, CDR2 SVGAGI. CDR3 bases: TGTGCCAGCAGTATTGGAAACACCATATATTTT. Protein: CASSIGNTIYF.

This sequence joins TRBV4-2 and TRBJ1-1, with a possible D match to TRBD1 (5 bases). Trimming removed 0 bases from V and 0 bases from J, with 8 bases in between. Germline assignment: CDR1 LGHNA and CDR2 YNFKEQ. The CDR3 is 15 amino acids. The CDR3 here is CASSQEAGMNTEAFF. As DNA, the CDR3 is TGTGCCAGCAGCCAAGAAGCAGGGATGAACACTGAAGCTTTCTTT.

This clone occurred once. V gene TRBV5-4 combines with J gene TRBJ2-5; D is uncertain. Trimming cost V 6 bases and J 0 bases, with 18 bases left between them. The CDR3 contains 16 residues. Germline CDR1 reads SGHNT; CDR2 reads YYREEE (reference sequence). The CDR3 loop reads CASTSSALEDQETQYF. The CDR3 DNA follows: TGTGCCAGCACCTCTTCGGCTCTAGAGGACCAAGAGACCCAGTACTTC.

This chain uses TRBV30 with TRBJ2-7, with 12 bases fitting TRBD1. Per germline, CDR1 GTSNPN and CDR2 SVGIG (reference sequence). V lost 2 bases to trimming and J lost 7 bases; unmatched junction nucleotides: 6. CDR3 length equals 14 residues. The CDR3 sequence is CAWSLRDRGPEQYF. CDR3 bases: TGTGCCTGGAGTCTCCGGGACAGGGGGCCTGAGCAGTACTTC.

Comment on this clone: The sample carries other DNA sequences with the same CDR3. V gene TRBV6-5 combines with J gene TRBJ1-2; D perhaps matches TRBD1 (6 bases). This CDR3 comprises 14 residues. Germline CDR1 is MNHEY and CDR2 is SVGAGI. The V gene lost 6 bases and the J gene lost 0 bases, with 11 bases spanning the gap. The CDR3 DNA sequence: TGTGCCAGCAGGGGGACACCGACTAACTATGGCTACACCTTC. Its translation is CASRGTPTNYGYTF.

This clone showed up just a few times. The rearrangement uses TRBV12-3 or TRBV12-4 and TRBJ1-5; D might be TRBD1 (5 bases). The germline V and J ends were trimmed by 3 bases and 10 bases, with 13 bases remaining between them. CDR3 size: 13 residues. CDR3 sequence: CASSFRVVGPQHF. Here the CDR3 DNA reads TGTGCCAGCAGTTTCAGGGTTGTTGGTCCCCAGCATTTT.

This chain uses TRBV6-5 with TRBJ2-7; 10 positions match TRBD2. Trimming removed 1 base from V and 0 bases from J; junction bases left unmatched: 3. Germline CDR1 and CDR2: MNHEY and SVGAGI. The CDR3 is made up of 16 amino acids. The CDR3 is CASSYLSGGASYEQYF. The DNA for the CDR3 is TGTGCCAGCAGTTACTTGAGCGGGGGGGCCTCCTACGAGCAGTACTTC.

This rearrangement joins TRBV5-1 to TRBJ2-1; D unresolved. V lost 4 bases, J lost 0 bases, and 14 bases lay in between. The CDR3 runs to 16 residues. Germline V lookup: CDR1 SGHRS, CDR2 YFSETQ. The CDR3 DNA reads TGCGCCAGCAGCCTGAATATTAGAAGCTCCTACAATGAGCAGTTCTTC. Encoded protein: CASSLNIRSSYNEQFF.